Below, 29 T cell receptor beta chains from the same sample are listed, as sequenced in a study of blood T cell repertoires in COVID-19. Sequenced by immunoSEQ multiplex PCR; TCRdb stores in-frame clones only, minus some. Found here are a few hundred thousand clones, approximately 90% of them singletons; the top ten hold 1.2%. Sequencing used PBMCs or T cells enriched from blood (not recorded which). These receptors all stem from a young man who had recovered from COVID-19.

The genes are TRBV10-3 and TRBJ1-4; D is undetermined. Trimming took 0 bases from V and 12 from J, leaving 14 bases between them. Germline CDR1 is ENHRY and CDR2 is SYGVKD. This CDR3 has 14 amino acids. The CDR3 protein is CAISESVGTAQLFF. The CDR3 DNA sequence: TGTGCCATCAGTGAGTCGGTGGGCACGGCGCAACTGTTTTTT.

With regard to this clone: At one of its ends the junction is not consistent with the germline gene, which may arise from a read error. The V call is TRBV4-1, the J call TRBJ2-3; D is uncertain. CDR3 length equals 13 residues. The V gene's germline CDR1 is MGHRA and CDR2 YSYEKL. The CDR3 region is CASSQDPSRAPDF. CDR3 DNA sequence: TGCGCCAGCAGCCAAGATCCAAGCCGCGCGCCTGATTTT.

The chain joins TRBV11-2 to TRBJ2-7; D perhaps matches TRBD2 (5 bases). The CDR3 sequence is 13 residues long. Germline-derived CDR1 and CDR2 are SGHAT and FQNNGV. Trimming shortened V by 3 bases and J by 4 bases, and 10 bases separated the two germline ends. In nucleotides, the CDR3 is TGTGCCAGCAGCTTCGAGGGCTTTTACGAGCAGTACTTC. This sequence encodes CASSFEGFYEQYF.

This chain connects TRBV19 to TRBJ2-2; 10 positions match TRBD2. After removal of 6 bases from V and 1 base from J, the junction contained 2 bases not matched to a gene. CDR3 length: 15 residues. Germline V gene sequence: CDR1 LNHDA, CDR2 SQIVND (reference sequence). In nucleotides, the CDR3 is TGTGCCAGTAGGCGGACTAGCGGGAACACCGGGGAGCTGTTTTTT. Amino acid sequence: CASRRTSGNTGELFF.

The chain couples TRBV13 to TRBJ2-1; TRBD2 agrees at 8 bases. This CDR3 region has 14 residues. After removal of 5 bases from V and 3 bases from J, the junction contained 3 bases not matched to a gene. The germline V gene has CDR1 PRHDT and CDR2 FYEKMQ (reference sequence). The CDR3 sequence: CASSRLASYNEQFF. CDR3 DNA: TGTGCCAGCAGCCGACTAGCGAGCTACAATGAGCAGTTCTTC.

The chain has TRBV9 and TRBJ2-7, with TRBD2 matching 11 bases. Per germline, CDR1 SGDLS and CDR2 YYNGEE. The CDR3 is 15 residues long. The trim removed 3 bases at V and 3 bases at J, leaving 5 bases unmatched. The CDR3 region has the DNA TGTGCCAGCAGCGCCGGGACTAGCGGTGACTACGAGCAGTACTTC. Its translation: CASSAGTSGDYEQYF.

The V gene is TRBV19, the J gene TRBJ1-5, with 7 bases that match TRBD1. The junction had 8 bases not matched to a gene; V was cut back by 1 base and J by 2 bases. The germline gives CDR1 LNHDA, CDR2 SQIVND (reference sequence). The CDR3 is made up of 17 amino acids. The CDR3 is CASSIGRGQGGNQPQHF. The CDR3 nucleotides are TGTGCCAGTAGTATAGGACGGGGCCAGGGGGGCAATCAGCCCCAGCATTTT.

The chain is built from TRBV7-2 and TRBJ2-5; 12 bases are a match to TRBD2. Germline trimming cut 4 bases from V and 5 bases from J; bases unmatched to any gene: 14. The germline V gene has CDR1 SGHTA and CDR2 FQGNSA. CDR3 size: 18 residues. CDR3 loop: CASSSGASSGGARETQYF. CDR3 bases: TGTGCCAGCAGCTCTGGAGCTTCTAGCGGGGGGGCCCGGGAGACCCAGTACTTC.

The chain recombines TRBV12-3 or TRBV12-4 with TRBJ1-1; D perhaps matches TRBD1 (5 bases). V lost 6 bases, J lost 2 bases, and 10 bases lay in between. The length of the CDR3 is 13 residues. The CDR3 here is CASRYDSNTEAFF. The CDR3 DNA is TGTGCCAGCAGATACGACAGCAACACTGAAGCTTTCTTT.

The chain recombines TRBV7-9 with TRBJ2-5; tentatively, D is TRBD2 (7 bases). This CDR3 has 12 amino acids. Germline V gene lookup returns CDR1 SEHNR and CDR2 FQNEAQ (reference sequence). Trimming removed 5 bases from V and 9 bases from J, with 13 bases in between. The CDR3 coding sequence is TGTGCCAGCAGCCTGTTAGGGGGGGCCCAGTACTTC. Translating it yields CASSLLGGAQYF.

This clone was picked up a small number of times. The rearrangement joins TRBV4-1 to TRBJ2-7; 10 bases align to TRBD1. Looked up from germline, CDR1 is MGHRA and CDR2 is YSYEKL. The CDR3 totals 15 residues. V shed 3 bases and J 6 bases; nucleotides not matched to a gene: 8. CDR3 in DNA: TGCGCCAGCAGCCAGACCGGACAGGGGGGCTCCGAGCAGTACTTC. Its translation is CASSQTGQGGSEQYF.

CDR3 loop: CASRGAQGGETQYF. Here the CDR3 DNA reads TGTGCCAGCCGGGGTGCCCAGGGAGGCGAGACCCAGTACTTC. This chain uses TRBV2 with TRBJ2-5, with D possibly TRBD2 on 6 matching bases. Per germline, CDR1 SNHLY and CDR2 FYNNEI. The CDR3 spans 14 residues. Trimming cost V 8 bases and J 5 bases, with 18 bases left between them.

The chain is built from TRBV9 and TRBJ2-3, with 11 bases fitting TRBD2. The CDR3 spans 18 residues. Germline V lookup: CDR1 SGDLS, CDR2 YYNGEE. The V segment lost 4 bases and the J segment 1 base; nucleotides outside the gene matches: 11. The CDR3 loop reads CASSLRVLAGGGTDTQYF. The CDR3 region has the DNA TGTGCCAGCAGCTTAAGGGTTCTAGCGGGAGGTGGCACAGATACGCAGTATTTT.

The chain couples TRBV9 to TRBJ1-6; 7 bases align to TRBD1. Germline-derived CDR1 and CDR2 are SGDLS and YYNGEE. After removal of 0 bases from V and 7 bases from J, the junction contained 4 bases not matched to a gene. The CDR3 sequence is 15 residues long. The CDR3 nucleotides are TGTGCCAGCAGCGTAGGGGGACAGACGAATTCACCCCTCCACTTT. Amino acid sequence: CASSVGGQTNSPLHF.

The J gene is TRBJ1-2, the V gene TRBV4-3, with 10 bases lining up with TRBD1. The CDR3 has 15 residues. J was trimmed by 8 bases and V by 3 bases; bases with no gene match: 9. Germline V gene data show CDR1 as LGHNA and CDR2 as YSLEER. CDR3 protein: CASSQAGTGDFGYTF. DNA of the CDR3: TGCGCCAGCAGCCAGGCCGGGACAGGGGACTTCGGCTACACCTTC.

The V and J genes are TRBV11-2 and TRBJ1-1; the match to TRBD1 covers 8 bases. V dropped 4 bases and J dropped 6; count of bases not matched to a gene: 13. This CDR3 is 16 amino acids long. The germline V gene has CDR1 SGHAT and CDR2 FQNNGV. The CDR3 loop is CASSSVTGGRPPEAFF. CDR3 in DNA: TGTGCCAGCAGCTCAGTAACAGGGGGAAGACCGCCTGAAGCTTTCTTT.

V usage is TRBV6-2 or TRBV6-3 and J usage is TRBJ2-7; 7 positions agree with TRBD1. The CDR3 totals 14 residues. Germline trimming cut 6 bases from V and 5 bases from J; bases unmatched to any gene: 10. Germline CDR1 is MNHEY and CDR2 is SVGEGT. CDR3 residues: CASSPLDRDNEQYF. The CDR3 DNA reads as TGTGCCAGCAGCCCCCTCGACAGGGACAACGAGCAGTACTTC.

This chain's CDR3 is CAWSVAGRGNSYGYTF. CDR3 nucleotide sequence: TGTGCCTGGAGTGTAGCAGGACGGGGAAATTCTTATGGCTACACCTTC. The V call is TRBV30, the J call TRBJ1-2; no firm D call. Looked up from germline, CDR1 is GTSNPN and CDR2 is SVGIG (reference sequence). V lost 0 bases, J lost 5 bases, and 19 bases lay in between. The CDR3 covers 16 residues.

The CDR3 is CASSLRNTEAFF. The CDR3 DNA reads as TGTGCCAGCAGTTTACGGAACACTGAAGCTTTCTTT. This chain uses TRBV28 with TRBJ1-1; D is undetermined. The CDR3 sequence is 12 residues long. V shed 2 bases and J shed 1 base, with 2 bases lying between them. Germline CDR1 is MDHEN and CDR2 is SYDVKM. Supplemented by reference TRBV28 and TRBJ1-1, the full variable domain reads DVKVTQSSRYLVKRTGEKVFLECVQDMDHENMFWYRQDPGLGLRLIYFSYDVKMKEKGDIPEGYSVSREKKERFSLILESASTNQTSMYLCASSLRNTEAFFGQGTRLTVV.

The chain combines TRBV6-1 with TRBJ1-2, with 7 bases that match TRBD1. The V gene's germline CDR1 is MNHNS and CDR2 SASEGT. With 0 bases clipped from V and 6 bases from J, the junction kept 4 bases outside the gene matches. The CDR3 spans 14 residues. CDR3 amino acids: CASSEADRAHGYTF. The CDR3 nucleotides read TGTGCCAGCAGTGAAGCCGACAGGGCGCATGGCTACACCTTC.

The chain employs TRBV19 and TRBJ1-5; D gene unclear. Germline V gene lookup returns CDR1 LNHDA and CDR2 SQIVND (reference sequence). V was trimmed by 1 base and J by 1 base, leaving 5 bases between them. The CDR3 spans 14 residues. The CDR3, as DNA: TGTGCCAGTAGTATAGGCCAGAGCAATCAGCCCCAGCATTTT. Protein: CASSIGQSNQPQHF.

The rearrangement joins TRBV7-6 to TRBJ2-5; 8 nucleotides line up with TRBD2. Looked up from germline, CDR1 is SGHVS and CDR2 is FNYEAQ. The CDR3 totals 16 residues. The V segment lost 5 bases and the J segment 3 bases; nucleotides outside the gene matches: 11. CDR3 bases: TGTGCCAGCAGCCCCGCAGGGAGAGCGGGGGAAGAGACCCAGTACTTC. This codes for CASSPAGRAGEETQYF. Full variable domain (outside the CDR3, taken from reference TRBV7-6 and TRBJ2-5): GAGVSQSPRYKVTKRGQDVALRCDPISGHVSLYWYRQALGQGPEFLTYFNYEAQQDKSGLPNDRFSAERPEGSISTLTIQRTEQRDSAMYRCASSPAGRAGEETQYFGPGTRLLVL.

The chain uses TRBV5-1 and TRBJ2-3; 7 nucleotides match TRBD1. Germline V gives CDR1 SGHRS, CDR2 YFSETQ. With 5 bases clipped from V and 0 bases from J, the junction kept 18 bases outside the gene matches. This CDR3 has 19 amino acids. CDR3 sequence reads: CASRSGRGSSFTSTDTQYF. The CDR3 DNA follows: TGCGCCAGCAGGAGTGGCAGGGGGTCCTCATTCACTAGCACAGATACGCAGTATTTT.

The chain combines TRBV5-4 with TRBJ1-2; 9 bases are a match to TRBD1. V shed 2 bases and J 4 bases; nucleotides not matched to a gene: 3. Germline CDR1 and CDR2: SGHNT and YYREEE (reference sequence). The CDR3 has 14 amino acids. The CDR3 is CASSLGQGFYGYTF. CDR3 sequence (DNA): TGTGCCAGCAGCTTAGGACAGGGGTTCTATGGCTACACCTTC.

This chain connects TRBV6-2 or TRBV6-3 to TRBJ1-1, with 9 bases identical to TRBD1. Germline V gene lookup returns CDR1 MNHEY and CDR2 SVGEGT. The CDR3 runs 14 residues. V gave up 4 bases and J gave up 4 bases; unmatched junction bases: 4. CDR3 in DNA: TGTGCCAGCAGTTGGTTACAGGGGGCCACTGAAGCTTTCTTT. Amino acid sequence: CASSWLQGATEAFF.

The rearrangement uses TRBV28 and TRBJ2-7; 11 bases agree with TRBD2. The J call may be faulty, since TRBJ2-5 better matches the DNA end. CDR1 and CDR2 (germline): MDHEN, SYDVKM. This CDR3 region has 15 residues. The CDR3 DNA reads as TGTGCCAGCAGTTTACTAGCGGGAGGCAAAGAGACCCAGTACTTC. This gives the protein CASSLLAGGKETQYF.

This clone came up once. V gene TRBV19 combines with J gene TRBJ1-1; the D gene is possibly TRBD1 (5 bases). Germline loops: CDR1 LNHDA, CDR2 SQIVND (reference sequence). V was clipped by 6 bases and J by 4 bases, with 15 bases between them. The CDR3 has 14 residues. The CDR3 DNA sequence: TGTGCCAGTAGCCGCCGGGAGGGGAGCACTGAAGCTTTCTTT. Its protein product is CASSRREGSTEAFF.

As for this clone: Other DNA sequences in the sample encode the same CDR3. The chain recombines TRBV12-5 with TRBJ2-5; TRBD2 matches at 13 bases. The V gene end was trimmed by 1 base and the J gene end by 8 bases; junction bases not matched to a gene: 10. Per the germline V gene, CDR1 is LGHNT and CDR2 is FRNRAP. The CDR3 contains 17 residues. As DNA, the CDR3 is TGTGCTAGTGGTTTGGGGGCTGGGACTAGCGGGGTGGAAACCCAGTACTTC. The encoded protein is CASGLGAGTSGVETQYF.

The genes are TRBV24-1 and TRBJ1-5, with TRBD1 matching 7 bases. The CDR3 is 14 amino acids. Trimming at V came to 4 bases and at J to 10 bases, leaving 9 bases not matched to a gene. Looked up from germline, CDR1 is KGHDR and CDR2 is SFDVKD. CDR3 bases: TGTGCCACCAGTGACTCGCAGGGGGGAAGCCCCCAGCATTTT. It is translated as CATSDSQGGSPQHF.